The clone carrying this T cell receptor (beta chain) was seen just once. Its antigen is not known. The data belong to a study of cytomegalovirus exposure and HLA in healthy donors. The PCR was carried out with 60 Vbeta primers and 13 Jbeta primers. Measured with immunoSEQ multiplex PCR; TCRdb has only the in-frame clones, and not every one. The table has around 200,000 clones, 74% seen once. The germline gives CDR1 MDHEN, CDR2 SYDVKM. The CDR3 has 14 amino acids. Trimming pared 5 bases from V and 0 bases from J, leaving 9 bases between. Notes on the study in general: A missense DCLRE1C variant was associated with V- and J-gene trimming of TCR beta chains in a later analysis, and an independent cohort replicated the association. In a later analysis, at a false discovery rate of 0.05, roughly 17,000 TCR beta sequences matched HLA alleles. In a later analysis, compared with equally common non-associated chains, HLA-associated beta chains were more expanded. Presence/absence results assume similar sequencing depth per donor, which may not hold.

This receptor was identified in a woman aged 25 to 39 in good health and CMV-seropositive. V and J are TRBV28 and TRBJ2-3, with a tentative D call TRBD1 (6 bases). The sample consisted of PBMCs. CDR3 sequence: CASSTGSSTDTQYF. Here the CDR3 DNA reads TGTGCCAGCAGTACAGGGTCTAGCACAGATACGCAGTATTTT.